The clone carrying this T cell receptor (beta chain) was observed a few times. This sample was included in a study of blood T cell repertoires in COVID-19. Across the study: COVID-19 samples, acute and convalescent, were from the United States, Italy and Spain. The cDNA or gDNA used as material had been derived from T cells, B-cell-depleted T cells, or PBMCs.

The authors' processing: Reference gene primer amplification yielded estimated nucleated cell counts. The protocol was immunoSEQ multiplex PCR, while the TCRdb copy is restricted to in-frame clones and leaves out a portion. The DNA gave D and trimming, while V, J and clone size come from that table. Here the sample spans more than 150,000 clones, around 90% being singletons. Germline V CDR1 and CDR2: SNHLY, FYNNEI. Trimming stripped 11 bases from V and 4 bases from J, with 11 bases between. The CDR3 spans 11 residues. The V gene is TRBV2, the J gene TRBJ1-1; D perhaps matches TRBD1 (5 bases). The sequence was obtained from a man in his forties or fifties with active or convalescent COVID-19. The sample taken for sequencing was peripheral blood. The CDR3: CAGGVTTEAFF. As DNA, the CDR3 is TGTGCCGGAGGGGTGACCACTGAAGCTTTCTTT.